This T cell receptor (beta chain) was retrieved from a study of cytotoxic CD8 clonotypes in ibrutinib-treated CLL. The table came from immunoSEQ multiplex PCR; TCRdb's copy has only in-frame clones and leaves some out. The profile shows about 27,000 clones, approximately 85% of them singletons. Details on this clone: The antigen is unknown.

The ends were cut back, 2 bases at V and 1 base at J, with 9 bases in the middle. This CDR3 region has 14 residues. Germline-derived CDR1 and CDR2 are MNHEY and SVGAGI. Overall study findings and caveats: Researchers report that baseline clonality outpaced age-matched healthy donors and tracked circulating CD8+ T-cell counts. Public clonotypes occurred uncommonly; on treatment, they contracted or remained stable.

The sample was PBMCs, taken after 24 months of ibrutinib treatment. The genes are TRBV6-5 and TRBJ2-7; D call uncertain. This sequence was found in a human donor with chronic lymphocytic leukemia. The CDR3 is CASSYGSPSYEQYF. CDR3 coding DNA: TGTGCCAGCAGTTACGGCAGCCCGTCCTACGAGCAGTACTTC.